This entry lists 8 T cell receptor beta chains sequenced from one sample in a study of CD8+ T cells in alopecia areata. Reverse transcription of extracted RNA yielded cDNA, which provided the sequencing template. TCRdb's copy holds only in-frame clones and misses some; the assay was immunoSEQ multiplex PCR. The table shows tens of thousands of clones, with around 65% occurring only once. Noted treatment: oral pan-JAK inhibitor, 5-10 mg twice daily. The material was CD8+ T cells sorted from blood, obtained at week 24, from a patient treated with tofacitinib. The receptor set was obtained from a human donor with alopecia areata.

This chain's CDR3 is CATSVHRPTNEKLFF. Written as DNA, the CDR3 is TGTGCCACCAGCGTACACAGACCCACTAATGAAAAACTGTTTTTT. The chain couples TRBV15 to TRBJ1-4, with D hard to call. The CDR3 runs 15 residues. With 5 bases removed from V and 2 bases from J, the gap between germline ends came to 12 bases. Per germline, CDR1 LNHNV and CDR2 YYDKDF (reference sequence).

V gene TRBV27 combines with J gene TRBJ1-2, with a weak D call TRBD1 (6 bases). CDR3 length: 11 amino acids. CDR1 and CDR2 (germline): MNHEY, SMNVEV (reference sequence). Trimming removed 8 bases at V and 7 bases at J, with 11 bases between. DNA of the CDR3: TGTGCCAGCCGCGAGGGGGGTGGCTACACCTTC. Translated, it gives CASREGGGYTF.

The CDR3 reads CASSEDGFGSDTQYF. In nucleotides, the CDR3 is TGTGCCAGCAGTGAAGACGGGTTCGGGTCAGATACGCAGTATTTT. The chain couples TRBV2 to TRBJ2-3, with D unclear. Trimming took 1 base from V and 4 from J, leaving 12 bases between them. This CDR3 has 15 amino acids. In germline, CDR1 is SNHLY, CDR2 FYNNEI.

This clone turned up a few times. The J gene is TRBJ2-7, the V gene TRBV7-9; TRBD1 matches at 7 bases. The CDR3 contains 16 residues. Germline V CDR1 and CDR2: SEHNR, FQNEAQ (reference sequence). The junction had 10 bases not matched to a gene; V was cut back by 1 base and J by 4 bases. This CDR3 is CASSLDGTGDVYEQYF. CDR3 nucleotides: TGTGCCAGCAGCTTAGATGGAACAGGGGACGTATACGAGCAGTACTTC.

J is TRBJ2-5 and V is TRBV29-1, with D possibly TRBD1 on 5 matching bases. V lost 0 bases and J lost 1, with 15 bases in between. Germline lookup yields CDR1 SQVTM and CDR2 ANQGSEA. There are 16 residues in the CDR3. The CDR3 DNA reads as TGCAGCGTTGAAGACCCCCCCGCAGGGCCCCAAGAGACCCAGTACTTC. This encodes CSVEDPPAGPQETQYF.

V usage is TRBV27 and J usage is TRBJ1-1; TRBD1 might be the D (5 bases). The CDR3 has 18 amino acids. Germline loops: CDR1 MNHEY, CDR2 SMNVEV (reference sequence). The V gene lost 1 base and the J gene lost 0 bases, with 18 bases spanning the gap. CDR3 in amino acids: CASSLYFGGSWMNTEAFF. CDR3 bases: TGTGCCAGCAGTTTATATTTTGGGGGGAGTTGGATGAACACTGAAGCTTTCTTT.

This chain joins TRBV27 and TRBJ1-3, with a weak D call TRBD1 (6 bases). Germline V gives CDR1 MNHEY, CDR2 SMNVEV (reference sequence). Trimming pared 3 bases from V and 9 bases from J, leaving 12 bases between. The CDR3 runs to 13 residues. The CDR3 nucleotides read TGTGCCAGCAGTTTCTTCCAGGGGAGCACCATATATTTT. Translated: CASSFFQGSTIYF.

V and J are TRBV28 and TRBJ1-1; D remains unclear. The CDR3 runs 14 residues. Germline values: CDR1 MDHEN, CDR2 SYDVKM. V lost 6 bases and J lost 0, with 11 bases in between. The CDR3 loop reads CASSRPLMNTEAFF. The CDR3 bases are TGTGCCAGCAGCCGCCCGCTGATGAACACTGAAGCTTTCTTT.